This passage covers 31 T cell receptor beta chains from one sample sequenced in a study of cytomegalovirus exposure and HLA in healthy donors. The PCR ran on 60 Vbeta and 13 Jbeta primers. Clones were sequenced by immunoSEQ multiplex PCR, and TCRdb holds only the in-frame ones, with some missing. The sample has 120,000 to 150,000 clones; just over 70% are singletons. The sequenced material came from PBMCs. These receptors all come from a woman aged 25 to 45 in good health and CMV-seronegative.

This clone has a single count. V is TRBV7-2 and J is TRBJ1-3, with TRBD1 as a possible D gene (5 bases). Germline lookup yields CDR1 SGHTA and CDR2 FQGNSA. V gave up 3 bases and J gave up 2 bases, with 14 bases separating them. This CDR3 region has 16 residues. The CDR3 DNA reads TGTGCCAGCAGCTTTTTCGGGGGAGGGACTGGAAACACCATATATTTT. This encodes CASSFFGGGTGNTIYF.

Comment on this clone: This specimen includes other DNA sequences encoding the same CDR3. The rearrangement uses TRBV9 and TRBJ1-5; D not resolved. The germline gives CDR1 SGDLS, CDR2 YYNGEE. This CDR3 contains 16 residues. Trimming removed 0 bases from V and 0 bases from J, with 10 bases in between. CDR3 protein: CASSVGADYSNQPQHF. CDR3 DNA sequence: TGTGCCAGCAGCGTAGGGGCCGATTATAGCAATCAGCCCCAGCATTTT.

The rearrangement uses TRBV4-1 and TRBJ1-3; a possible D gene is TRBD1 (5 bases). The CDR3 spans 17 residues. Germline-derived CDR1 and CDR2 are MGHRA and YSYEKL. V was shortened by 4 bases and J by 3 bases, with 19 bases between the two germline ends. CDR3 residues: CASSRLRQSPFGNTIYF. In DNA form, the CDR3 reads TGCGCCAGCAGCCGATTGCGACAGTCACCGTTTGGAAACACCATATATTTT.

The chain links TRBV6-4 to TRBJ2-2; 11 bases fit TRBD1. Germline-derived CDR1 and CDR2 are MRHNA and SNTAGT. Trimming at V came to 0 bases and at J to 6 bases, leaving 3 bases not matched to a gene. The CDR3 is made up of 16 amino acids. Here the CDR3 reads CASSDSPGQGAGELFF. CDR3 nucleotide sequence: TGTGCCAGCAGTGACTCTCCGGGACAGGGGGCCGGGGAGCTGTTTTTT.

This chain connects TRBV28 to TRBJ2-5; weak D call: TRBD1 (6 bases). Trimming pared 5 bases from V and 2 bases from J, leaving 21 bases between. Germline V gene lookup returns CDR1 MDHEN and CDR2 SYDVKM. The CDR3 spans 17 residues. The CDR3 region has the DNA TGTGCCAGCAGTCCCTACTTGGGGGCATCTTTACAAGAGACCCAGTACTTC. Translated: CASSPYLGASLQETQYF. The variable domain in full, with the rest retrieved from reference TRBV28 and TRBJ2-5, is DVKVTQSSRYLVKRTGEKVFLECVQDMDHENMFWYRQDPGLGLRLIYFSYDVKMKEKGDIPEGYSVSREKKERFSLILESASTNQTSMYLCASSPYLGASLQETQYFGPGTRLLVL.

The V and J genes are TRBV18 and TRBJ1-1; no definite D call. The CDR3 totals 14 residues. The germline V gene has CDR1 KGHSH and CDR2 LQKENI. The ends were cut back, 2 bases at V and 1 base at J, with 8 bases in the middle. CDR3 in amino acids: CASSPKSQNTEAFF. In DNA form, the CDR3 reads TGTGCCAGCTCACCAAAGAGTCAGAACACTGAAGCTTTCTTT.

The chain couples TRBV28 to TRBJ1-2, with D uncertain. Looked up from germline, CDR1 is MDHEN and CDR2 is SYDVKM. This CDR3 has 13 amino acids. Deletions cut 6 bases from V and 3 bases from J, with 11 bases between. CDR3 nucleotide sequence: TGTGCCAGCAGCACGGGAGCCGACTATGGCTACACCTTC. Its translation is CASSTGADYGYTF.

J is TRBJ1-1 and V is TRBV5-4; the match to TRBD1 covers 8 bases. Germline CDR1 SGHNT, CDR2 YYREEE (reference sequence). CDR3 length: 15 residues. Trimming at V came to 4 bases and at J to 0 bases, leaving 5 bases not matched to a gene. Written as DNA, the CDR3 is TGTGCCAGCAGCACAGGGGGTCGCCTGAACACTGAAGCTTTCTTT. It encodes CASSTGGRLNTEAFF.

The sample holds a few counts of this clone. V is TRBV4-2 and J is TRBJ1-1; D uncertain. Germline V gene sequence: CDR1 LGHNA, CDR2 YNFKEQ. The CDR3 runs to 15 residues. Trimming cost V 4 bases and J 4 bases, with 16 bases left between them. CDR3 bases: TGTGCCAGCAGCCCCCTGACCGGGGAGGTCACTGAAGCTTTCTTT. It yields the protein CASSPLTGEVTEAFF.

This chain links TRBV4-1 with TRBJ2-1; TRBD2 matches at 8 bases. The CDR3 sequence is 16 residues long. J lost 7 bases, V lost 2 bases, and 10 bases had no gene match. Germline V gene sequence: CDR1 MGHRA, CDR2 YSYEKL. CDR3 sequence (DNA): TGCGCCAGCAGCCAACGGCTAGCGGGTGAGAGTAATGAGCAGTTCTTC. The encoded protein is CASSQRLAGESNEQFF.

The chain couples TRBV11-1 to TRBJ2-7; TRBD2 matches 15 bases. The V and J ends lost 5 bases and 1 base, in that order; junction bases with no gene match: 9. Germline CDR1 is SGHAT and CDR2 is FQDESV (reference sequence). This CDR3 has 18 amino acids. CDR3 in DNA: TGTGCCAGCAGCCCGGGACTAGCGGGGGGAGGGCCGTCCTACGAGCAGTACGTC. Translation: CASSPGLAGGGPSYEQYV.

The chain joins TRBV19 to TRBJ1-1; perhaps TRBD1 as D (6 bases). The CDR3 length is 13 residues. With 1 base removed from V and 5 bases from J, the gap between germline ends came to 8 bases. Germline V gene sequence: CDR1 LNHDA, CDR2 SQIVND (reference sequence). The CDR3 loop reads CASSIVDRTEAFF. The CDR3 nucleotides read TGTGCCAGTAGTATAGTCGACAGGACTGAAGCTTTCTTT.

The V call is TRBV5-1, the J call TRBJ2-2; 9 positions agree with TRBD1. Losses at the gene ends were 6 bases for V and 4 bases for J; bases not matched to a gene: 7. This CDR3 region has 15 residues. The germline CDR1 and CDR2 sequences are SGHRS and YFSETQ. The CDR3 nucleotides read TGCGCCAGCAAGCTTGTGACAGGGGGCACCGGGGAGCTGTTTTTT. Residues: CASKLVTGGTGELFF. The variable domain in full, with the rest retrieved from reference TRBV5-1 and TRBJ2-2, is KAGVTQTPRYLIKTRGQQVTLSCSPISGHRSVSWYQQTPGQGLQFLFEYFSETQRNKGNFPGRFSGRQFSNSRSEMNVSTLELGDSALYLCASKLVTGGTGELFFGEGSRLTVL.

The genes are TRBV2 and TRBJ1-5; possible D gene TRBD1, 6 bases. The germline CDR1 and CDR2 sequences are SNHLY and FYNNEI. Trimming pared 6 bases from V and 4 bases from J, leaving 13 bases between. CDR3 length: 14 amino acids. The CDR3 sequence: CASSVDRGNQPQHF. The CDR3 region has the DNA TGTGCCAGCAGCGTGGACAGAGGGAATCAGCCCCAGCATTTT.

The CDR3: CASSHEPVGTSGTNEQFF. Here the CDR3 DNA reads TGCGCCAGCAGCCATGAACCCGTCGGGACTAGCGGTACGAATGAGCAGTTCTTC. The chain employs TRBV5-1 and TRBJ2-1; 11 bases line up with TRBD2. The length of the CDR3 is 18 residues. The ends lost 4 bases at V and 7 bases at J; junction bases unmatched: 16. CDR1 and CDR2 from the germline V gene are SGHRS and YFSETQ.

By share of the sample, this clone is medium-sized. The V call is TRBV5-4, the J call TRBJ2-2; tentative D call: TRBD2 (7 bases). V lost 5 bases and J 1 base, leaving 15 bases between the germline ends. Germline V gene lookup returns CDR1 SGHNT and CDR2 YYREEE (reference sequence). This CDR3 has 16 amino acids. DNA of the CDR3: TGTGCCAGCAGACCAACCGGGGGGCGGAACACCGGGGAGCTGTTTTTT. Amino acid sequence: CASRPTGGRNTGELFF. The full variable domain, completed using reference TRBV5-4 and TRBJ2-2, is ETGVTQSPTHLIKTRGQQVTLRCSSQSGHNTVSWYQQALGQGPQFIFQYYREEENGRGNFPPRFSGLQFPNYSSELNVNALELDDSALYLCASRPTGGRNTGELFFGEGSRLTVL.

This clone was seen only a few times. The chain carries TRBV6-5 and TRBJ1-2; 8 bases are shared with TRBD1. This CDR3 spans 14 amino acids. Germline CDR1 reads MNHEY; CDR2 reads SVGAGI. With V trimmed by 6 bases and J by 3 bases, 6 bases remained unmatched. The CDR3, as DNA: TGTGCCAGCAGACTAGGACAGGGTGACTATGGCTACACCTTC. It codes for CASRLGQGDYGYTF.

V and J are TRBV9 and TRBJ2-1, with TRBD2 identical over 9 bases. The germline V gene has CDR1 SGDLS and CDR2 YYNGEE. Trimming took 4 bases from V and 6 from J; bases not matched to a gene: 8. The length of the CDR3 is 15 residues. CDR3 amino acids: CASSMREGLRNEQFF. CDR3 coding DNA: TGTGCCAGCAGCATGCGGGAGGGGCTTCGCAATGAGCAGTTCTTC.

The table lists this clone with a count of one. In DNA, the CDR3 is TGTGCCAGCAGCAAAAGACAGGGGGCAAACTCCTACAATGAGCAGTTCTTC. Its protein product is CASSKRQGANSYNEQFF. This rearrangement joins TRBV9 to TRBJ2-1, with TRBD1 matching 10 bases. CDR1 and CDR2 (germline): SGDLS, YYNGEE. The CDR3 covers 17 residues. Trimming removed 4 bases from V and 0 bases from J; junction bases left unmatched: 7.

The V and J genes are TRBV19 and TRBJ2-3; 12 bases line up with TRBD1. The CDR3 spans 17 residues. With 3 bases clipped from V and 5 bases from J, the junction kept 9 bases outside the gene matches. Germline CDR1 reads LNHDA; CDR2 reads SQIVND (reference sequence). This CDR3 reads CASSIEPGQGARDTQYF. The CDR3 nucleotides read TGTGCCAGTAGTATTGAACCGGGACAGGGGGCACGAGATACGCAGTATTTT.

V and J are TRBV4-1 and TRBJ2-7, with 12 bases aligning to TRBD1. Losses at the gene ends were 2 bases for V and 4 bases for J; bases not matched to a gene: 3. Germline assignment: CDR1 MGHRA and CDR2 YSYEKL. The CDR3 length is 15 residues. DNA for the CDR3: TGCGCCAGCAGCCAAAGGGGACAGGGGGCTTACGAGCAGTACTTC. Its translation is CASSQRGQGAYEQYF.

This rearrangement joins TRBV28 to TRBJ1-1; D not resolved. V lost 6 bases, J lost 6 bases, and 26 bases lay in between. The CDR3 spans 17 residues. Germline loops: CDR1 MDHEN, CDR2 SYDVKM. CDR3 DNA sequence: TGTGCCAGCAGCCCAACCTTTAGAACCTTCGGACTACCTGAAGCTTTCTTT. Its protein is CASSPTFRTFGLPEAFF.

In DNA form, the CDR3 reads TGTGCCATCGCGACTAGCGGGGCGAACACCGGGGAGCTGTTTTTT. It translates to CAIATSGANTGELFF. The chain uses TRBV6-6 and TRBJ2-2, with 11 bases matching TRBD2. Germline trimming cut 10 bases from V and 0 bases from J; bases unmatched to any gene: 4. Looked up from germline, CDR1 is MNHNY and CDR2 is SVGAGI (reference sequence). This CDR3 region has 15 residues.

The J gene is TRBJ1-5, the V gene TRBV2; 9 bases map to TRBD1. The ends lost 8 bases at V and 5 bases at J; junction bases unmatched: 13. CDR3 length: 16 amino acids. Germline V gene sequence: CDR1 SNHLY, CDR2 FYNNEI. DNA for the CDR3: TGTGCCAGCGACCGAAGCCGGGGACAGGGCTATCAGCCCCAGCATTTT. This encodes CASDRSRGQGYQPQHF.

V usage is TRBV5-5 and J usage is TRBJ1-2; D is unclear. Trimming stripped 0 bases from V and 8 bases from J, with 14 bases between. The CDR3 totals 14 residues. CDR1 is SGHKS, CDR2 YYEKEE, per germline (reference sequence). This chain's CDR3 is CASSLGVGRSGYTF. In DNA, the CDR3 is TGTGCCAGCAGCTTGGGAGTAGGGAGGAGCGGCTACACCTTC.

The DNA of the CDR3 is TGTGCCAGCAGTTTCCAGGGGCTTCTGGATTCACCCCTCCACTTT. Amino acid sequence: CASSFQGLLDSPLHF. The chain has TRBV28 and TRBJ1-6, with D possibly matching TRBD1 (6 bases). Trimming shortened V by 3 bases and J by 8 bases, and 14 bases separated the two germline ends. The CDR3 spans 15 residues. Germline CDR1 MDHEN, CDR2 SYDVKM.

CDR3 DNA: TGCGCCAGCAGCTTGGTATTTGGGGGCCACAATGAGCAGTTCTTC. It specifies CASSLVFGGHNEQFF. V is TRBV5-1 and J is TRBJ2-1; TRBD1 might be the D (6 bases). From germline, CDR1 is SGHRS and CDR2 YFSETQ. V was pared by 0 bases and J by 5 bases, with 12 bases between. CDR3 length equals 15 residues.

This clone was picked up one time. The chain combines TRBV7-9 with TRBJ1-2, with no clear D. Germline lookup yields CDR1 SEHNR and CDR2 FQNEAQ (reference sequence). The CDR3 contains 15 residues. V was clipped by 5 bases and J by 2 bases, with 15 bases between them. CDR3 in amino acids: CASSPRSGANYGYTF. CDR3 nucleotides: TGTGCCAGCAGCCCCCGATCAGGCGCGAACTATGGCTACACCTTC.

This clone was picked up a small number of times. The V and J genes are TRBV28 and TRBJ1-1, with no clear D. V lost 6 bases and J 6 bases, leaving 11 bases between the germline ends. Germline assignment: CDR1 MDHEN and CDR2 SYDVKM. The CDR3 sequence is 12 residues long. The CDR3 coding sequence is TGTGCCAGCAGCCTACCGAGCGCTGAAGCTTTCTTT. It encodes CASSLPSAEAFF.

This clone was picked up a small number of times. Sequence at one end of the junction differs from germline and may be a read error. V gene TRBV7-9 combines with J gene TRBJ1-2, with 8 bases identical to TRBD1. Germline CDR1 SEHNR, CDR2 FQNEAQ (reference sequence). This CDR3 is built from 12 residues. CDR3 amino acids: CSSSFTGGGYTF. The DNA for the CDR3 is TGTTCCAGCAGCTTTACAGGGGGAGGCTACACCTTC.

This clone showed up just a few times. The chain links TRBV6-5 to TRBJ2-5; no clear D gene. The ends were cut back, 3 bases at V and 4 bases at J, with 18 bases in the middle. Germline V gives CDR1 MNHEY, CDR2 SVGAGI. The CDR3 has 16 amino acids. The CDR3 sequence: CASSYDSRPSLETQYF. The CDR3 DNA follows: TGTGCCAGCAGTTATGATTCGAGGCCTAGTCTAGAGACCCAGTACTTC.